This T cell receptor beta chain appears in the sequencing data of a study of shared clonotypes between healthy human individuals. This clone was detected only a few times. Germline lookup yields CDR1 ENHRY and CDR2 SYGVKD. This CDR3 region has 14 residues. V lost 7 bases to trimming and J lost 2 bases, with 15 bases between them. Generated by immunoSEQ multiplex PCR, the TCRdb table keeps only in-frame clones and is missing some. The sample includes about 490,000 clones, roughly 85% of them seen just once. The origin of this receptor is a woman between 40 and 50 years old in good health. Some clones in this sample may be carry-over from other donors' samples. J is TRBJ2-7 and V is TRBV10-3; D perhaps matches TRBD2 (6 bases). Sequenced: PBMCs. The chain's CDR3 is CAIKDSGQTYEQYF. In DNA form, the CDR3 reads TGTGCCATCAAGGATAGCGGACAAACCTACGAGCAGTACTTC.